This TCR beta chain was observed in a study of patients and donors after allogeneic stem cell transplantation (TCRdb year 2020). Regarding this clonotype: It has no known antigen specificity. No base-level quality is on record; no much larger clone is a single base apart.

The library was made by RT-PCR. The sequencer was a NextSeq 550. TCRdb reanalyzed the raw reads on its own, using fastp at Q25 for trimming and MiXCR for clone calling, and kept in-frame beta chains. Duplicate CDR3 protein sequences are folded into a single record with the most common DNA and genes. Within this sample are about 200,000 distinct CDR3 sequences, with 38% of them counted one time only. The biggest ten clones account for 11% of the sample. From cysteine to phenylalanine, the CDR3 is 12 amino acids long. Only the CDR3 portion is preserved as DNA: 36 bases, with reading frame beginning at the first base. According to the germline V gene, CDR1 reads SQVTM and CDR2 reads ANQGSEA. V is pared back by 6 bases and J by 1 base, with 9 bases lying between the germline termini.

Sequences were obtained from blood, either unsorted or a sorted T cell fraction (not recorded which). The sequence was obtained from a human donor who was either an allogeneic HSCT recipient or a stem cell or donor lymphocyte infusion donor (not recorded which). It is not recorded whose cells these are; they may come from a transplant donor. The chain couples TRBV29-1 to TRBJ1-1; no D gene is confidently identified. The CDR3 reads as follows: CSVWIPNTEAFF. The nucleotide sequence reads TGCAGCGTGTGGATCCCGAACACTGAAGCTTTCTTT.